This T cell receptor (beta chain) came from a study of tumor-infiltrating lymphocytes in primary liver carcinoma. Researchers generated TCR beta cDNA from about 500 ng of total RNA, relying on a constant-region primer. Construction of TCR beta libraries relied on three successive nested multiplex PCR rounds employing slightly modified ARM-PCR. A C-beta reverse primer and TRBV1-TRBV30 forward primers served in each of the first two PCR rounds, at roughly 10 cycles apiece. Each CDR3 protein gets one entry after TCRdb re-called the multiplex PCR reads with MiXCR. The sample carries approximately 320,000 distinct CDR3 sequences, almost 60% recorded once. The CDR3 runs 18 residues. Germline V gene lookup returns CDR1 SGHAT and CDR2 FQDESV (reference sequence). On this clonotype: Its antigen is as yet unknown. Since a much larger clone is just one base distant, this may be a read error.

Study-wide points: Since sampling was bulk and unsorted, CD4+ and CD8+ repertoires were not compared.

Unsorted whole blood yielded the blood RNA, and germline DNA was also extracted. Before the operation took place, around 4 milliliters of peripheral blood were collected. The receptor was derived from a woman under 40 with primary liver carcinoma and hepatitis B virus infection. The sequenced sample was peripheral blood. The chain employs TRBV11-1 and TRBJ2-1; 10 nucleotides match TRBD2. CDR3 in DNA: TGTGCCAGCAACTTAGGGCTAGCGGGGGCGAGCTCCTACAATGAGCAGTTCTTC. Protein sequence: CASNLGLAGASSYNEQFF.